Sequencing of this TCR beta chain was carried out in a study of T cells in Graves' hyperthyroidism and ophthalmopathy. This clonotype came up a few times. V shed 8 bases and J shed 0 bases, with 26 bases lying between them. This CDR3 comprises 19 residues. Germline lookup yields CDR1 SGHNT and CDR2 YENEEA. Amplified regions were TCR beta CDR3 sequences from RNA transcripts. The TCR CDR3 was amplified in a first-round RT-PCR using the HTBI primer set. TCRdb ran MiXCR on the multiplex PCR reads and lists one entry per CDR3 protein. Of about 380,000 distinct CDR3 sequences detected, approximately 17% appear once; the ten largest clones hold 35% to 45%.

Sequencing was carried out using blood. The TCR was taken from a man between 18 and 35 years old with Graves' ophthalmopathy. This chain joins TRBV11-3 and TRBJ2-1; TRBD2 is a possible D gene (6 bases). The CDR3 nucleotides are TGTGCCAGCGGGATTCAACGGGACTCTTACCTGAGCTCCTACAATGAGCAGTTCTTC. Its protein product is CASGIQRDSYLSSYNEQFF. Filled out from reference TRBV11-3 and TRBJ2-1, the complete variable domain reads EAGVVQSPRYKIIEKKQPVAFWCNPISGHNTLYWYLQNLGQGPELLIRYENEEAVDDSQLPKDRFSAERLKGVDSTLKIQPAELGDSAVYLCASGIQRDSYLSSYNEQFFGPGTRLTVL.